Listed here are 29 T cell receptor beta chains from one sample, sequenced in a study of T cells in Graves' hyperthyroidism and ophthalmopathy. Amplified regions were TCR beta CDR3 sequences from RNA transcripts. First-round RT-PCR with HTBI primers amplified the TCR CDR3 region. TCRdb re-called the multiplex PCR reads with MiXCR, one entry per CDR3 protein. The sample lists roughly 380,000 distinct CDR3 sequences, 19% occurring once. The sequenced material came from blood. The receptors stem from a woman aged 18-30 years with Graves' hyperthyroidism.

This clonotype was seen at least ten times. The chain is built from TRBV7-9 and TRBJ2-7, with D hard to call. The germline CDR1 and CDR2 sequences are SEHNR and FQNEAQ (reference sequence). The CDR3 contains 15 residues. V was trimmed by 8 bases and J by 5 bases, leaving 22 bases between them. Here the CDR3 reads CASGWNKVDLDEQYF. The DNA of the CDR3 is TGTGCCAGCGGTTGGAACAAAGTCGACCTCGACGAGCAGTACTTC. The full variable domain, with the rest looked up from reference TRBV7-9 and TRBJ2-7, is DTGVSQNPRHKITKRGQNVTFRCDPISEHNRLYWYRQTLGQGPEFLTYFQNEAQLEKSRLLSDRFSAERPKGSFSTLEIQRTEQGDSAMYLCASGWNKVDLDEQYFGPGTRLTVT.

This clonotype appeared many times. The V gene is TRBV6-1, the J gene TRBJ1-5; D is possibly TRBD1 (5 bases). CDR3 size: 15 residues. The germline CDR1 and CDR2 sequences are MNHNS and SASEGT. Between the trimmed V and J ends, which lost 2 bases and 6 bases, there was a span of 14 bases. In DNA, the CDR3 is TGTGCCAGCAGTGAATTAGGGGCTCTGGGTCAGCCCCAGCATTTT. It is translated as CASSELGALGQPQHF.

This clonotype occurred many times. This rearrangement joins TRBV12-5 to TRBJ1-1; unclear D gene. Trimming took 8 bases from V and 1 from J, leaving 11 bases between them. Germline V CDR1 and CDR2: LGHNT, FRNRAP. The CDR3 contains 13 residues. CDR3: CASSLWENTEAFF. CDR3 nucleotides: TGTGCTAGTTCCCTCTGGGAGAACACTGAAGCTTTCTTT.

A few counts support this clonotype. The V and J genes are TRBV7-8 and TRBJ2-5, with TRBD2 as a possible D gene (5 bases). CDR3 length: 15 residues. The germline V gene encodes CDR1 SGHVS and CDR2 FQNEAQ. Trimming pared 5 bases from V and 3 bases from J, leaving 16 bases between. This CDR3 reads CASSPPTIAKETQYF. The DNA for the CDR3 is TGTGCCAGCAGCCCTCCGACTATCGCAAAAGAGACCCAGTACTTC.

This clonotype was recorded many times. The chain is built from TRBV7-3 and TRBJ1-1; the D gene is possibly TRBD1 (5 bases). The CDR3 runs to 13 residues. Trimming cost V 5 bases and J 3 bases, with 10 bases left between them. The germline CDR1 and CDR2 sequences are SGHTA and FQGTGA. The CDR3 is CASSLGGDTEAFF. The CDR3 DNA sequence: TGTGCCAGCAGCCTTGGGGGGGACACTGAAGCTTTCTTT.

This chain joins TRBV6-1 and TRBJ2-5; 7 bases line up with TRBD1. Germline V gene data show CDR1 as MNHNS and CDR2 as SASEGT. The CDR3 contains 14 residues. The trim removed 5 bases at V and 2 bases at J, leaving 5 bases unmatched. CDR3 region: CASSQDRMQETQYF. CDR3 coding DNA: TGTGCCAGCAGTCAGGACAGGATGCAAGAGACCCAGTACTTC.

The table lists this clonotype with many counts. The rearrangement joins TRBV13 to TRBJ1-3; 7 nucleotides align to TRBD1. J was trimmed by 4 bases and V by 6 bases; bases with no gene match: 12. The CDR3 length is 16 residues. Looked up from germline, CDR1 is PRHDT and CDR2 is FYEKMQ (reference sequence). CDR3 amino acids: CASSSTGDTTGNTIYF. The CDR3 region has the DNA TGTGCCAGCAGTTCCACAGGGGATACCACCGGAAACACCATATATTTT.

This clonotype has ten or more counts. The V call is TRBV6-5, the J call TRBJ1-1, with 7 bases that match TRBD1. V lost 7 bases and J lost 11; bases outside the gene matches: 13. Germline CDR1 is MNHEY and CDR2 is SVGAGI. This CDR3 spans 13 amino acids. CDR3 DNA: TGTGCCAGCAAGGGGGCGTGGGGGTTAGGGGCTTTCTTT. This codes for CASKGAWGLGAFF.

This clonotype has a handful of counts. The chain couples TRBV18 to TRBJ2-7; no clear D gene. There are 14 residues in the CDR3. Germline V gene data show CDR1 as KGHSH and CDR2 as LQKENI. V was trimmed by 2 bases and J by 0 bases, leaving 8 bases between them. In DNA, the CDR3 is TGTGCCAGCTCACCAACCGATAGCTCCTACGAGCAGTACTTC. Translating gives CASSPTDSSYEQYF. The full variable domain, its missing parts supplied by reference TRBV18 and TRBJ2-7, is NAGVMQNPRHLVRRRGQEARLRCSPMKGHSHVYWYRQLPEEGLKFMVYLQKENIIDESGMPKERFSAEFPKEGPSILRIQQVVRGDSAAYFCASSPTDSSYEQYFGPGTRLTVT.

V usage is TRBV10-2 and J usage is TRBJ2-1, with 9 positions matching TRBD2. Looked up from germline, CDR1 is WSHSY and CDR2 is SAAADI. The CDR3 runs 18 residues. J lost 5 bases, V lost 0 bases, and 11 bases had no gene match. The CDR3 sequence: CASSESVGGTSFDNEQFF. CDR3 sequence (DNA): TGCGCCAGCAGTGAGTCGGTAGGAGGGACTAGCTTCGACAATGAGCAGTTCTTC.

The V and J genes are TRBV30 and TRBJ1-1; D not resolved. The V end was cut by 0 bases, the J end by 6 bases, with 5 bases between. Germline V gene sequence: CDR1 GTSNPN, CDR2 SVGIG (reference sequence). This CDR3 region has 11 residues. DNA of the CDR3: TGTGCCTGGAGTGTTCGGTCTGAAGCTTTCTTT. It is translated as CAWSVRSEAFF.

This clonotype was recorded at least ten times. V gene TRBV27 combines with J gene TRBJ2-5; D is tentatively TRBD1 or TRBD2 (6 bases each). CDR3 length: 15 amino acids. V dropped 6 bases and J dropped 1 base, with 15 bases sitting between them. Germline assignment: CDR1 MNHEY and CDR2 SMNVEV (reference sequence). CDR3 sequence (DNA): TGTGCCAGCAGCTCCCCAGGGGACTTCCAAGAGACCCAGTACTTC. This codes for CASSSPGDFQETQYF.

This clonotype was counted a single time. V usage is TRBV20-1 and J usage is TRBJ2-2; D may be TRBD1 (5 bases). Trimming cost V 3 bases and J 8 bases, with 19 bases left between them. The CDR3 extends over 15 amino acids. Germline V gene sequence: CDR1 DFQATT, CDR2 SNEGSKA (reference sequence). This CDR3 reads CSASRVDIDNGELFF. In DNA form, the CDR3 reads TGCAGTGCTAGTAGAGTGGACATAGACAATGGGGAGCTGTTTTTT.

Many counts were recorded for this clonotype. The chain combines TRBV20-1 with TRBJ1-1, with D possibly TRBD1 on 6 matching bases. Germline assignment: CDR1 DFQATT and CDR2 SNEGSKA (reference sequence). Trimming cost V 5 bases and J 4 bases, with 14 bases left between them. This CDR3 is 13 amino acids long. CDR3 nucleotides: TGCAGTGCTTTTCAGACAGGAGCCACTGAAGCTTTCTTT. Translated, it gives CSAFQTGATEAFF.

This clonotype was observed many times. This chain links TRBV18 with TRBJ1-2, with D possibly matching TRBD1 (5 bases). The CDR3 has 15 amino acids. The germline V gene encodes CDR1 KGHSH and CDR2 LQKENI. Trimming shortened V by 1 base and J by 1 base, and 10 bases separated the two germline ends. In DNA form, the CDR3 reads TGTGCCAGCTCACCACAGGGGACCAGTAACTATGGCTACACCTTC. Translating gives CASSPQGTSNYGYTF.

This clonotype was seen a handful of times. The rearrangement joins TRBV7-8 to TRBJ1-1; D is possibly TRBD1 (6 bases). This CDR3 region has 17 residues. The germline CDR1 and CDR2 sequences are SGHVS and FQNEAQ. Between the trimmed V and J ends, which lost 1 base and 3 bases, there was a span of 18 bases. The CDR3 coding sequence is TGTGCCAGCAGCTTAGTGGGGGCGGGGATATGGGACACTGAAGCTTTCTTT. The encoded protein is CASSLVGAGIWDTEAFF.

The chain couples TRBV20-1 to TRBJ1-1; TRBD1 matches 8 bases. Germline CDR1 reads DFQATT; CDR2 reads SNEGSKA (reference sequence). The CDR3 is 13 residues long. The trim removed 6 bases at V and 2 bases at J, leaving 5 bases unmatched. CDR3 sequence: CSAGQVLNTEAFF. CDR3 in DNA: TGCAGTGCGGGACAGGTCCTCAACACTGAAGCTTTCTTT.

The chain recombines TRBV27 with TRBJ1-1; D gene uncertain. Germline values: CDR1 MNHEY, CDR2 SMNVEV (reference sequence). The CDR3 sequence is 14 residues long. V lost 2 bases to trimming and J lost 4 bases, with 11 bases between them. CDR3 bases: TGTGCCAGCAGTTTACTATCCCCGGGCACTGAAGCTTTCTTT. Its protein is CASSLLSPGTEAFF.

This clonotype was counted between two and nine times. The chain employs TRBV19 and TRBJ1-5; TRBD1 matches 10 bases. Germline values: CDR1 LNHDA, CDR2 SQIVND (reference sequence). Trimming took 5 bases from V and 6 from J; bases not matched to a gene: 7. The CDR3 has 15 residues. CDR3 protein: CASSSDRGRFQPQHF. In DNA, the CDR3 is TGTGCCAGTAGTTCCGACAGGGGGCGGTTTCAGCCCCAGCATTTT.

This clonotype was recorded at least ten times. This sequence joins TRBV20-1 and TRBJ2-7; D is undetermined. Germline values: CDR1 DFQATT, CDR2 SNEGSKA (reference sequence). The CDR3 totals 11 residues. Deletions cut 2 bases from V and 5 bases from J, with 7 bases between. The chain's CDR3 is CSARLWDEQYF. In DNA, the CDR3 is TGCAGTGCTAGACTTTGGGACGAGCAGTACTTC.

In its sample, this clonotype was seen many times. The CDR3 nucleotides are TGTGCCAGCAGACCCCGGTGGGTCAGAGAGACCCAGTACTTC. Amino acids: CASRPRWVRETQYF. This sequence joins TRBV12-3 or TRBV12-4 and TRBJ2-5; D gene ambiguous. The CDR3 length is 14 residues. Trimming left V 6 bases short and J 4 bases short, with 15 bases between.

V gene TRBV30 combines with J gene TRBJ1-3; D not certain. CDR3 size: 13 residues. The V and J ends lost 1 base and 4 bases respectively, with 8 bases between them. Germline V gene data show CDR1 as GTSNPN and CDR2 as SVGIG (reference sequence). The CDR3 is CAWSETVGNTIYF. The CDR3 nucleotides read TGTGCCTGGAGTGAAACAGTCGGAAACACCATATATTTT.

Comments on this clonotype: This may arise from a read error, as a much more abundant clone is one base away. The chain recombines TRBV4-2 with TRBJ2-7, with D hard to call. The germline CDR1 and CDR2 sequences are LGHNA and YNFKEQ. This CDR3 comprises 15 residues. Trimming pared 1 base from V and 8 bases from J, leaving 18 bases between. The CDR3 loop is CASSQGDGPSWKQYF. CDR3 DNA sequence: TGTGCCAGCAGCCAAGGCGACGGGCCCTCCTGGAAGCAGTACTTC.

This clonotype was recorded only once. The chain couples TRBV12-3 or TRBV12-4 to TRBJ1-2; no clear D. This CDR3 contains 13 residues. The V and J ends lost 5 bases and 6 bases respectively, with 13 bases between them. DNA of the CDR3: TGTGCCAGCAGTCCCGACGGTCCGGATGGCTACACCTTC. Translated: CASSPDGPDGYTF.

This clonotype was recorded many times. The chain carries TRBV6-6 and TRBJ1-1, with D perhaps TRBD1 (5 bases). This CDR3 has 13 amino acids. Trimming took off 5 bases at V and 5 bases at J, with 12 bases between the two ends. The germline gives CDR1 MNHNY, CDR2 SVGAGI (reference sequence). The CDR3 region has the DNA TGTGCCAGCAGTATTGAGGGGAAAACTGAAGCTTTCTTT. This translates into CASSIEGKTEAFF.

This sequence joins TRBV5-1 and TRBJ2-2; unclear D gene. V lost 4 bases and J lost 2, with 12 bases in between. The germline CDR1 and CDR2 sequences are SGHRS and YFSETQ. This CDR3 has 15 residues. CDR3 in DNA: TGCGCCAGCAGCCCGGGCGCGATAAACACCGGGGAGCTGTTTTTT. It specifies CASSPGAINTGELFF.

The sample holds many counts of this clonotype. The genes are TRBV12-3 or TRBV12-4 and TRBJ2-7; D is possibly TRBD2 (6 bases). Deletions cut 5 bases from V and 1 base from J, with 12 bases between. The CDR3 contains 14 residues. In nucleotides, the CDR3 is TGTGCCAGCAGTCGGGGGACCGTTTCCTACGAGCAGTACTTC. Residues: CASSRGTVSYEQYF.

This clonotype occurred a few times. V usage is TRBV28 and J usage is TRBJ1-2, with TRBD1 matching 11 bases. Per the germline V gene, CDR1 is MDHEN and CDR2 is SYDVKM. J lost 8 bases, V lost 5 bases, and 7 bases had no gene match. This CDR3 is built from 14 residues. CDR3 in amino acids: CASSTGTGGGGYTF. CDR3 nucleotide sequence: TGTGCCAGCAGTACCGGGACAGGGGGAGGCGGCTACACCTTC.

This clonotype was seen at least ten times. The chain recombines TRBV7-9 with TRBJ2-7; the match to TRBD1 covers 8 bases. V was clipped by 4 bases and J by 0 bases; unmatched bases: 5. Germline CDR1 reads SEHNR; CDR2 reads FQNEAQ (reference sequence). The CDR3 totals 15 residues. DNA of the CDR3: TGTGCCAGCAGCTCCGGGACAGGTCTCTCCTACGAGCAGTACTTC. Translation: CASSSGTGLSYEQYF.